This TCR beta chain was recorded in a study of PD-L1 blockade in urothelial cancer (dated 2017 in TCRdb). As for the study more broadly: Therapy was started at some point between 2014 and 2016 for all patients, and atezolizumab 1,200 mg was administered intravenously every 3 weeks. About 90% of the roughly 30 patients were identified as males with urothelial cancer of bladder origin, and a prior smoking history was reported by 18 of 29 patients. Patients had an ECOG performance status of 0 or 1 and had received between 0 and 3 prior chemotherapy regimens. Blood samples were analyzed 3 weeks after the start of treatment (second dose) and 6 weeks after the start of treatment. A median of roughly 140,000 T cells and 83,000 or so unique TCRs was obtained from blood samples, and a median clonality of approximately 0.086 was observed. The study was an exploratory multi-omic analysis of somatic, immune and clinical correlates of response to PD-L1 blockade with atezolizumab in urothelial cancer. Pretreatment tumor samples and matched peripheral blood, collected serially before and after atezolizumab treatment, underwent TCR sequencing. Progression-free survival longer than 6 months counted as durable clinical benefit, and TCR features were additionally tested against both progression-free and overall survival. In the same patients, pretreatment tumors underwent whole exome sequencing and RNA sequencing in addition to TCR sequencing. Durable clinical benefit was achieved by nine patients but not by the remaining 20. Pretreatment blood TCR-seq was available for about 27 patients, at least one posttreatment blood collection was obtained for around 25 patients, and tumor TCR-seq was available for around 25 patients.

Reading the label with the study, this specimen's time point is: pretreatment peripheral blood. A cohort of 25 to 30 patients with locally advanced or metastatic urothelial carcinoma, treated at Memorial Sloan Kettering on a trial protocol, was included. Peripheral blood mononuclear cells were collected pretreatment and during treatment, with between 1 and 8 total time points obtained per patient. The Qiagen DNeasy Blood extraction kit was used to purify genomic DNA from total PBMCs and tumor samples. PBMCs were collected pretreatment and during treatment, and were isolated and stored as previously described. To estimate absolute template abundance from read counts, synthetic TCR analog templates were spiked into each PCR. The immunoSEQ assay was used to amplify TCRbeta CDR3 regions from genomic DNA with bias-controlled V and J gene primers. Rearranged TCRbeta segments were sequenced at approximately 20X coverage. In the original analysis: Sequencing errors were corrected by clustering, and CDR3s were annotated against IMGT so that V, D and J genes could be assigned. Downstream analyses used only productive TCRbeta rearrangements, leaving out any out-of-frame or stop-codon sequences. Clonality was calculated as one minus the Shannon entropy normalized by the log of the number of unique productive sequences. Fisher's exact test with Benjamini-Hochberg correction, at a threshold of adjusted p below 0.01, was used to find clones that differed between time points or between blood and tumor. What TCRdb holds here is the immuneACCESS table cut down to in-frame rearrangements. Part of the clones is not present; checked against another copy, under half of the missing clones reflect an unresolved V gene, and the others are unexplained. The V and J calls and clone size are taken from that table; D and trimming were inferred from the DNA. For this sample the table gives tens of thousands of clones, of which 75% to 85% were detected only once. The top ten clonotypes cover 1.5% to 2% of the sample.

Trimming takes 1 base from V and 3 bases from J, and the germline ends sit 10 bases apart. CDR3 length: 15 amino acids, cysteine to phenylalanine. Only the CDR3 portion is preserved as DNA: 45 bases, with reading frame beginning at the first base. CDR1 SEHNR and CDR2 FQNEAQ were looked up in the germline V gene (reference sequence). Overall study results and their limits: A pretreatment peripheral blood TCR clonality below the median was linked to improved progression-free and overall survival. Patients with durable benefit showed greater expansion of tumor-associated TCR clones in peripheral blood 3 weeks after starting treatment (n ≈ 21, p = 0.022). Small sample size (n of about 30) and many exploratory analyses mean the results are intended to be hypothesis-generating.

This clone was observed a handful of times. No antigen is known for it. Base quality data are lacking; no much larger clone is found one base away. The sequencing used PBMCs, collected around atezolizumab (anti-PD-L1) treatment. The clonotype was recovered from a man in his forties or fifties with urothelial cancer. Recombination joined TRBV7-9 with TRBJ1-3; a tentative D match to TRBD1 spans 5 bases. The DNA is as follows: TGTGCCAGCAGCTTAGTCCAGGGATTTGGAAACACCATATATTTT. It encodes CASSLVQGFGNTIYF.